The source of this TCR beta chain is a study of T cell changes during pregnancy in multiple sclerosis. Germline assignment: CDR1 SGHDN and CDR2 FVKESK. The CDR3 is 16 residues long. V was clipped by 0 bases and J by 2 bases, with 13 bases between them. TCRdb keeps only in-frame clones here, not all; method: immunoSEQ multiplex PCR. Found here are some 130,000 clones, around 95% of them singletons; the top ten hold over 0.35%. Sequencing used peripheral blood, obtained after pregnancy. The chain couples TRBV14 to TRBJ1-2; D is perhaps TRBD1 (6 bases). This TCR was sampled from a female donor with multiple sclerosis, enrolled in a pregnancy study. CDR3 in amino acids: CASSQDWATGNYGYTF. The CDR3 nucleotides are TGTGCCAGCAGCCAAGACTGGGCCACAGGGAACTATGGCTACACCTTC.